This T cell receptor beta chain was retrieved from a study of cytomegalovirus exposure and HLA in healthy donors (TCRdb year 2017). Regarding the research as a whole: An earlier analysis of approximately 640 of the donors reported more than 250 Gb of sequence data and around 120 million unique TCR beta sequences from some 180 million T cells. Donor age, sex, ethnicity and CMV serostatus were collected together with the repertoire data. Every discovery cohort repertoire had been produced on one sequencing platform. The number of typed donors differed by locus: roughly 629-640 for A, B, C, DRB1 and DQB1; 500 to 550 for DQA1; 606 for DPA1; and roughly 450 for DPB1. An earlier analysis of 500 to 750 of the donors applied high-throughput TCR beta sequencing to assess whether each TCR beta V gene segment acted as functional or pseudogenic. Of the 300 to 450 genotyped donors, roughly 85% fell in the genetic ancestry cluster associated with self-reported Caucasian donors. Roughly 5 DR-DQ haplotypes were treated as single units for association and clustering because of strong linkage in the cohort. A later analysis re-examined previously published TCR beta repertoires from about 700 donors and added high-resolution HLA genotyping to investigate patterns of TCR occurrence. In a later genetic analysis, genome-wide SNP genotypes for about three fifths of the 666 donors were used, and that subset was treated as a discovery cohort. Rather than using new phenotypic data, the later analysis identified candidate immune exposures from TCR beta sequences and from how often those sequences occurred across donors. Among over 350 genotyped donors of the cohort, an average of roughly 240,000 unique TCR beta nucleotide sequences were sequenced per donor, roughly 18% of them non-productive. Both class I and class II loci were covered by HLA typing, at four-digit resolution. To predict cytomegalovirus infection status, the study combined high-throughput TCR immunosequencing, statistical association of individual TCRs with disease status, and machine learning. Besides the first cohort of roughly 700 subjects, a separate validation cohort made up of 120 different subjects was used. The study profiled the T cell repertoires of hundreds of subjects by immunosequencing and related them to cytomegalovirus serostatus. The study aimed to test whether cataloging public T cell receptors could reveal signatures of past pathogen exposure. Around 320 gigabases of sequencing data and around 87 million unique TCR sequences were included in an early release covering about 700 HLA-typed donors.

Receptor libraries were prepared by the immunoSEQ multiplex PCR assay. A mixture of 60 forward primers for TCR Vbeta segments and 13 reverse primers for TCR Jbeta segments was used in the multiplex PCR. The CDR3 region of rearranged TCR beta genes was amplified from genomic DNA by a multiplex PCR assay. Amplified TCR beta libraries were sequenced as 87-base-pair reads on the Illumina HiSeq System. Under the source paper's analysis protocol: In a later analysis, tens of millions of unique TCR beta chains were counted across the roughly 670 repertoires, and about 10 million of these chains were shared by at least two donors. A nearest-neighbor algorithm error-corrected the raw reads and collapsed the reads into unique sequences, merging closely related sequences to remove PCR and sequencing errors. V, D and J gene segments were assigned by aligning CDR3 sequences to IMGT reference sequences. For a sequence to be retained, at least a six-nucleotide match to both a V gene segment and a J gene segment was required. Rearrangements were classified as productive when the CDR3 lacked stop codons and remained in frame with V and J, and all other rearrangements were classified as non-productive. Following IMGT convention, CDR3 was defined as the stretch from the second conserved V-encoded cysteine to the conserved J-encoded phenylalanine. The earlier analysis of 500 to 750 of the donors excluded any sequence lacking an unambiguous match to a single V gene segment. In an earlier analysis of approximately 610 of the donors, V segments were called functional above 56.7% productive rearrangements and were called segregating when the between-donor standard deviation exceeded 5%. A statistical classification framework was developed to diagnose cytomegalovirus status using the catalog of TCR beta chain sequences. In a later analysis, TCR nucleotide sequences were compared against IMGT/GENE-DB human TR gene sequences so that V and J genes could be assigned. The TCRdist pipeline was used in a later analysis to assign CDR3 sequences and most-parsimonious VDJ recombination scenarios. In a later analysis, each TCR beta chain was defined by its CDR3 amino acid sequence together with its V-gene family, and reads without a unique V-gene family were excluded. In a later analysis, 450 to 600 highly shared, low-generation-probability nucleotide sequences were removed to address suspected cross-contamination and a sequencing artifact. In a later analysis, a clonal expansion index was calculated for each public chain from normalized within-repertoire ranks of inferred template counts. In a later analysis, generation probabilities were computed with a VDJ recombination model fitted to out-of-frame rearrangements, and the resulting probabilities were checked against IGoR. In a later analysis, hypergeometric tests were used to score TCR-TCR, TCR-HLA and TCR-CMV co-occurrence, with a repertoire-size bias correction applied to TCR pairs. To estimate false discovery rates, a later analysis permuted the HLA or CMV assignments 20 times. A later analysis grouped co-occurring TCRs with DBSCAN, adding TCRdist sequence similarity when clustering within HLA-allele-positive subsets. Repertoires with fewer than 30,000 or more than 120,000 public chains were left out of co-occurrence clustering, as were a handful of repertoires with anomalous nucleotide sharing. TCRdb took over this immuneACCESS table, retaining in-frame rearrangements with V and J assigned. Such tables are incomplete; in checked studies, under half of the missing clones stem from an unresolved V gene, and the remainder is unexplained. Clone size and V and J calls were adopted from that table, with D and trimming inferred from the DNA. For this sample there are 200,000 or so clones; approximately 84% appear just once. The ten largest clonotypes hold under 7% of the sample.

General conclusions and limits of the study: Correlated functional status among segregating V segments might reflect linkage disequilibrium, but an unknown experimental factor could not be ruled out. A later genetic analysis associated a missense DCLRE1C variant with V-gene and J-gene trimming of TCR beta chains, and an independent cohort replicated the association. Only TCR beta chains were sequenced in this cohort, and the absence of alpha or paired-chain data limited detectable features. It was suggested by the authors that the approach could potentially be generalized to other disease states and immunological phenotypes. A total of about 150 TCR beta chains were listed by the study as associated with cytomegalovirus. An earlier analysis of around 500 of the donors showed that most TCR beta V segments appeared in productive rearrangements either about 90% or about 30% of the time, which broadly matched IMGT annotations. In vitro tests confirmed that three of the cytomegalovirus-associated TCR beta chains recognize cytomegalovirus antigens. According to a later analysis, parvovirus B19, influenza, CMV and Epstein-Barr virus appeared linked to several top co-occurrence clusters. A further reported finding was that TCR beta sequences accurately predicted the HLA-A and HLA-B alleles for most subjects in the first cohort. Because HLA typing was unavailable for some donors at each locus, only the typed subset was used in association tests. According to a later analysis, most CMV-associated TCR beta chains appeared to be HLA-restricted, and the HLA associations seemed to be driven largely by CMV exposure. Across donors, most TCR sequences were observed very rarely, whereas some public TCRs were present in many individuals. In a later analysis, about 17,000 TCR beta sequences were associated with specific HLA alleles at a false discovery rate of 0.05. A later genetic analysis reported fewer N-insertions in productive TCRs among donors in an Asian-associated ancestry cluster than the approximately 670-donor mean. Immune exposure information for the cohort was limited to CMV serostatus. The sequencing pipeline was judged likely to have produced a cluster of highly shared sequence variants as a technical artifact. The earlier analysis of approximately 560 of the donors excluded 15 to 20 rarely observed V segments, including chromosome 9 orphons, because counts were too low. A later analysis found that HLA-associated TCR beta chains were more clonally expanded and had lower generation probabilities than equally common non-associated chains. Some IMGT-functional V segments, including TRBV6-2 and TRBV6-3, could not be told apart with the 87-base-pair reads, so those segments were excluded. According to a later analysis, TCR association rates differed among HLA loci, with DRB1 alleles showing the most associated TCRs and HLA-C alleles showing the fewest. The presence/absence analyses assumed that sequencing depth was roughly uniform across donors, and that assumption may not be true. In both the original and validation cohorts, the classifier was reported to diagnose cytomegalovirus status with high specificity and sensitivity. Strong co-occurrence of HLA alleles, especially DR and DQ, made assigning TCR associations to individual alleles difficult.

The cohort consisted of 666 healthy bone marrow donors. At the time of sampling, all cohort members were nominally healthy, though unrecorded immune exposures were likely present. The donor was CMV seropositive and was included in the group of approximately 310 seropositive cohort members. A peripheral blood sample was provided by each donor, and peripheral blood mononuclear cells were used for TCR beta sequencing. Genomic DNA was extracted from the blood cell samples with the Qiagen DNeasy Blood Extraction Kit. As to this clone: Its binding antigen is unknown. No base quality values were provided; no much bigger clone lies one nucleotide off.

From V the trimming removes 6 bases and from J it removes 2 bases, while the gene matches leave 8 bases of the junction unaccounted for. The CDR3 runs 16 amino acids, cysteine and phenylalanine included. Only the CDR3 portion is preserved as DNA: 48 bases, with reading frame beginning at the first base. Looking up the germline V gene (reference sequence) yields CDR1 LNHDA and CDR2 SQIVND. Recombination linked TRBV19 to TRBJ2-7; 12 bases in the middle match TRBD1. The TCR sequence derives from a woman aged 25 to 45 in good health and CMV-seropositive. Sequenced material: PBMCs. The CDR3 region has the sequence CASSTGTGGFAYEQYF. The nucleotide sequence is given as TGTGCCAGTAGCACCGGGACAGGGGGCTTCGCCTACGAGCAGTACTTC.